Each of the 5 T cell receptor beta chains below was sequenced from the same sample in a study of cytomegalovirus exposure and HLA in healthy donors. Both 60 Vbeta primers and 13 Jbeta primers went into the PCR. The method was immunoSEQ multiplex PCR; TCRdb's version includes in-frame clones alone and lacks a portion of them. The table shows about 97,000 clones, with about 80% occurring only once. The material sequenced was PBMCs. The receptors here all came from a male donor in good health and CMV-seropositive.

In this sample, this clone turned up a few times. This rearrangement joins TRBV29-1 to TRBJ2-7; 7 nucleotides agree with TRBD1. The V gene's germline CDR1 is SQVTM and CDR2 ANQGSEA. The CDR3 is 13 amino acids. J gave up 1 base and V 3 bases, and 3 bases lay outside the gene matches. CDR3 DNA sequence: TGCAGCGTTGAGACGGGACAGTCCTACGAGCAGTACTTC. This encodes CSVETGQSYEQYF.

The chain carries TRBV30 and TRBJ2-3; 10 bases line up with TRBD1. V shed 2 bases, J shed 5 bases, and the junction held 4 bases outside the gene matches. CDR3 length equals 14 residues. CDR1 is GTSNPN and CDR2 is SVGIG in the germline V gene (reference sequence). CDR3 residues: CAWSRTGGIDTQYF. The CDR3 DNA reads as TGTGCCTGGAGTAGGACAGGGGGAATAGATACGCAGTATTTT.

This clone was seen a handful of times. The rearrangement links TRBV28 to TRBJ1-4; TRBD1 is a possible D gene (5 bases). This CDR3 spans 14 amino acids. The V end lost 4 bases, the J end lost 8 bases, and 14 bases lay between the germline ends. In germline, CDR1 is MDHEN, CDR2 SYDVKM. This chain's CDR3 is CASSSRQFGEKLFF. The CDR3 coding sequence is TGTGCCAGCAGTTCCCGACAGTTTGGGGAAAAACTGTTTTTT.

The CDR3 here is CASSKTGQGYGYTF. In nucleotides, the CDR3 is TGTGCCAGCAGTAAAACTGGGCAAGGCTATGGCTACACCTTC. The chain joins TRBV27 to TRBJ1-2; no clear D. Germline values: CDR1 MNHEY, CDR2 SMNVEV (reference sequence). Trimming took off 5 bases at V and 4 bases at J, with 14 bases between the two ends. This CDR3 spans 14 amino acids.

V and J are TRBV13 and TRBJ2-3, with 8 bases identical to TRBD2. Trimming at V came to 4 bases and at J to 2 bases, leaving 8 bases not matched to a gene. Germline values: CDR1 PRHDT, CDR2 FYEKMQ (reference sequence). This CDR3 spans 16 amino acids. CDR3 protein: CASSSGGGRITDTQYF. CDR3 DNA sequence: TGTGCCAGCAGCTCCGGGGGGGGGCGGATCACAGATACGCAGTATTTT.